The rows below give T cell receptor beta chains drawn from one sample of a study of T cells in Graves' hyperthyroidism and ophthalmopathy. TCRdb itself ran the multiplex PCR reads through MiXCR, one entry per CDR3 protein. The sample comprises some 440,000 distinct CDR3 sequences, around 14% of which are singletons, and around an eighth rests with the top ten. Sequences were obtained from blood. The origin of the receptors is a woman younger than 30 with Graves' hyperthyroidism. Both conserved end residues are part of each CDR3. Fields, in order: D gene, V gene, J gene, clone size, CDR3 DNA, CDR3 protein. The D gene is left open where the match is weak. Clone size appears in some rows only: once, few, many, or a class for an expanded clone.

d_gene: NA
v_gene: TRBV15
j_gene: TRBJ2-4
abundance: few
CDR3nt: TGTGCCACCAGCAGAGATCTGGCAGTCGGGGCCAAAAACATTCAGTACTTC
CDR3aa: CATSRDLAVGAKNIQYF

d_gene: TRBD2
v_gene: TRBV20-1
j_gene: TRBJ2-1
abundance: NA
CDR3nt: TGCAGTGCTAGCTTCGGACTAGCGGGGCGACTTCCTTCCTACAATGAGCAGTTCTTC
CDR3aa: CSASFGLAGRLPSYNEQFF

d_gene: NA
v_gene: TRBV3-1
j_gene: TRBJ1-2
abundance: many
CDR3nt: TGTGCCAGCAGCCAAGGTTGGACACACTATGGCTACACCTTC
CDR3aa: CASSQGWTHYGYTF

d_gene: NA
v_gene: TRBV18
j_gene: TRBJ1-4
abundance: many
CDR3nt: TGTGCCAGCTCACTAAACAGGCCAACTAATGAAAAACTGTTTTTT
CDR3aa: CASSLNRPTNEKLFF

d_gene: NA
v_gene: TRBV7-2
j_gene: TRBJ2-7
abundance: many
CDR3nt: TGTGCCAGCAGCTTAGCCCCTTCCGGTTACGAGCAGTACTTC
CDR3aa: CASSLAPSGYEQYF

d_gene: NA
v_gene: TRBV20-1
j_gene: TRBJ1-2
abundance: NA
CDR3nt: TGCAGTGCTATAATTCCCGGGACTCACTATGGCTACACCTTC
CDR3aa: CSAIIPGTHYGYTF

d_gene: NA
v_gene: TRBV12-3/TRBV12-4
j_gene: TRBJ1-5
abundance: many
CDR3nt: TGTGCCAGCAGTTTTGGGGGGAAACAGCCCCAGCATTTT
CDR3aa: CASSFGGKQPQHF

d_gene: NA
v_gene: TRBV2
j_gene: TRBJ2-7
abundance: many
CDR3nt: TGTGCCAGCAGTCCTTCTAGACTAACCCCCTGGGAGCAGTACTTC
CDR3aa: CASSPSRLTPWEQYF

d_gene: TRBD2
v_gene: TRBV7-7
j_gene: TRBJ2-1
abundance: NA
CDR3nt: TGTGCTAGCAGCCAAGGACTAGCGGCTAACAATGAGCAGTTCTTC
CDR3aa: CASSQGLAANNEQFF

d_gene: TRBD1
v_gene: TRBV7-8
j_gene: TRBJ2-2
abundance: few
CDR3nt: TGTGCCAGCAGCTTCGGGACAGGGATCACCGGGGAGCTGTTTTTT
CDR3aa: CASSFGTGITGELFF

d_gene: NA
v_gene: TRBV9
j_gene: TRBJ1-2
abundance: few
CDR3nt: TGTGCCAGCAGCGATGCAGGGACTTTAAGTGGGGGCTACACCTTC
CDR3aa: CASSDAGTLSGGYTF

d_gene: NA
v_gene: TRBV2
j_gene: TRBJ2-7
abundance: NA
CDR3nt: TGTGCCAGGGGTAACGTGGGGACGACAGGATCGGCCTACGAGCAGTACTTC
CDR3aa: CARGNVGTTGSAYEQYF

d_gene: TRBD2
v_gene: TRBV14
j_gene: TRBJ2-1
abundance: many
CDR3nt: TGTGCCAGCAGCCAAACTAGCGGGGGCGTTAATGAGCAGTTCTTC
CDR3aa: CASSQTSGGVNEQFF

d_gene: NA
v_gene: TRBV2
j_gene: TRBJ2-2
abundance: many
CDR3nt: TGTGCCAGCGGCCCAGCGGCGAACACCGGGGAGCTGTTTTTT
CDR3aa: CASGPAANTGELFF

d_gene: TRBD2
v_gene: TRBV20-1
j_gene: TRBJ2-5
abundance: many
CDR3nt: TGCAGTGCTAGAGGCGGGAGGGCCTTAGAGACCCAGTACTTC
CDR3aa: CSARGGRALETQYF

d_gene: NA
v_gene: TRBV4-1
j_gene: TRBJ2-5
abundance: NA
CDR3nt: TGCGCCAGCAGCCAAGTTAGGGGTATGGGGACCCAGTACTTC
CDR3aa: CASSQVRGMGTQYF

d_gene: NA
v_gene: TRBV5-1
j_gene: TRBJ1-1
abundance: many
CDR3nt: TGCGCCAGCTCCCCGGGTGGGGTGACGGTCGACACTGAAGCTTTCTTT
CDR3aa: CASSPGGVTVDTEAFF

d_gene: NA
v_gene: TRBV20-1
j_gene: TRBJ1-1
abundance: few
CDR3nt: TGCAGTGCTAGATCCTTACTTCCAGGGGCTGAAGCTTTCTTT
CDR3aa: CSARSLLPGAEAFF

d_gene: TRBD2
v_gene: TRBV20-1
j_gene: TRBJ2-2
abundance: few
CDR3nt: TGCAGTGCGGAAACGCTAGCGGGGGGCGGGGATACCGGGGAGCTGTTTTTT
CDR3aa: CSAETLAGGGDTGELFF

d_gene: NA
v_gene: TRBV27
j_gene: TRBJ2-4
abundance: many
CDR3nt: TGTGCCAGCAGTCCCCGGGTTAGCCGGGAAAACATTCAGTACTTC
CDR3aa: CASSPRVSRENIQYF

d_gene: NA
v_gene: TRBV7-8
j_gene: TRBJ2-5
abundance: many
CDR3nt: TGTGCCAGCAGCTTACCTCGGACGGCGAAAGAGACCCAGTACTTC
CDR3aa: CASSLPRTAKETQYF

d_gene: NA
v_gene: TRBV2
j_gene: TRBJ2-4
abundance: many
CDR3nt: TGTGCCAGCAGTCTAAGTCCAGGGAAAAACATTCAGTACTTC
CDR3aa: CASSLSPGKNIQYF

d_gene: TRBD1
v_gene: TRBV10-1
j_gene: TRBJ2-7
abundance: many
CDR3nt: TGCGCCAGCAGTCCGATGGGACAGGGGGCCTACGAGCAGTACTTC
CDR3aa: CASSPMGQGAYEQYF

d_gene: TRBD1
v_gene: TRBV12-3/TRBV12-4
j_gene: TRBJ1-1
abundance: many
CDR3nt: TGTGCCAGCACGTCACCGGGACAGGGATTCACTGAAGCTTTCTTT
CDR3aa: CASTSPGQGFTEAFF

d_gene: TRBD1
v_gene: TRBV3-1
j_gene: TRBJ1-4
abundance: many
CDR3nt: TGTGCCAGCAGCCAGAGGACAGGGTTCAATGAAAAACTGTTTTTT
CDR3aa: CASSQRTGFNEKLFF

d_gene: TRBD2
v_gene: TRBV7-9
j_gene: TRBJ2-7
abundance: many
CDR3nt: TGTGCCAGCAGCTTAGCTGGGGGGGACCGTTCCTACGAGCAGTACTTC
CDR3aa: CASSLAGGDRSYEQYF

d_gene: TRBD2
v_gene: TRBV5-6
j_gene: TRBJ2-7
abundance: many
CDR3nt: TGTGCCAGCAGCCTCAGTAATAGCGGGAGCTACGAGCAGTACTTC
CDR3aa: CASSLSNSGSYEQYF

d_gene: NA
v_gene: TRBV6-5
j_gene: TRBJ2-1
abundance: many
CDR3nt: TGTGCCAGCAGTTACGACCAGGGCTATAGGAATGAGCAGTTCTTC
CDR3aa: CASSYDQGYRNEQFF

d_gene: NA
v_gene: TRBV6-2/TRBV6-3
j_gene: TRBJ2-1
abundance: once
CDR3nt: TGTGCCAGCAGTTATATTGTGAAGGGAGAAAATGAGCAGTTCTTC
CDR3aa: CASSYIVKGENEQFF

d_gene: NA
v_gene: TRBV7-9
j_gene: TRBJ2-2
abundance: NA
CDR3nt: TGTGCCAGCAGCCCCGGAGCTTTGAACACCGGGGAGCTGTTTTTT
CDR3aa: CASSPGALNTGELFF

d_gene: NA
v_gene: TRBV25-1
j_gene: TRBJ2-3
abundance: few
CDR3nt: TGTGCCAGCAGTGTGCGCGAGACACTGACATCTCTTAGCACAGATACGCAGTATTTT
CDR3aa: CASSVRETLTSLSTDTQYF

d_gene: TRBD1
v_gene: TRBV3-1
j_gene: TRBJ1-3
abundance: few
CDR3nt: TGTGCCAGCAGCAAGGGACAGAGCTCTGGAAACACCATATATTTT
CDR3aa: CASSKGQSSGNTIYF

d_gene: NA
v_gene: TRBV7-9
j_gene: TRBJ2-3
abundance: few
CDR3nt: TGTGCCAGCAGCCTAACAGAGAAGGGGGGGCTGGGCACAGATACGCAGTATTTT
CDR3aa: CASSLTEKGGLGTDTQYF

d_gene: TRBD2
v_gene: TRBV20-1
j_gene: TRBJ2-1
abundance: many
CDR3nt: TGCAGTGCTAGAGCTCCTAGCGGCAACTACAATGAGCAGTTCTTC
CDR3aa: CSARAPSGNYNEQFF

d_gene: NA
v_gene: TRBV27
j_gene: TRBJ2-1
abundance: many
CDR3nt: TGTGCCAGCAGTTTAATGCGTCGGGATAATGAGCAGTTCTTC
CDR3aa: CASSLMRRDNEQFF

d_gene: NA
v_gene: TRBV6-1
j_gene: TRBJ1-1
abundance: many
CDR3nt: TGTGCCAGCAGTGAAGCTTGCAGGGAAGCTTTCTTT
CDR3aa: CASSEACREAFF

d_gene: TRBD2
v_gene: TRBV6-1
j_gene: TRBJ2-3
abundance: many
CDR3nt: TGTGCCAGCAGTTTACGGCGGGAGGACACAGATACGCAGTATTTT
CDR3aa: CASSLRREDTDTQYF

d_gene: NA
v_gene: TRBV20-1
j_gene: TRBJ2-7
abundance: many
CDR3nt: TGCAGTGCTAGAGTCCCCTTCCTGAGCGGGCGCTCCTACGAGCAGTACTTC
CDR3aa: CSARVPFLSGRSYEQYF

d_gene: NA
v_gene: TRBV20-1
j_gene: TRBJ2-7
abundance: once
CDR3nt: TGCAGTGCCCGACCCCTAGCGAATCCCTACGAGCAGTACTTC
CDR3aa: CSARPLANPYEQYF

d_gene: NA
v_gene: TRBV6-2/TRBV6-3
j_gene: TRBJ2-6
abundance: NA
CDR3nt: TGTGCCAGCACCCGCCCGAGCTCTGGGGCCAACGTCCTGACTTTC
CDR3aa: CASTRPSSGANVLTF

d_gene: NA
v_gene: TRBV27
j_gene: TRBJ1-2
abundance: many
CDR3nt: TGTGCCAGCAGTACGGGTCCAGGAGATAACTATGGCTACACCTTC
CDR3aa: CASSTGPGDNYGYTF

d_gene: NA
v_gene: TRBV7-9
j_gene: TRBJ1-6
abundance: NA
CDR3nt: TGTGCCAACAGCTTAATTTCAGGGGAGAATTCACCCCTCCACTTT
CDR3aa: CANSLISGENSPLHF

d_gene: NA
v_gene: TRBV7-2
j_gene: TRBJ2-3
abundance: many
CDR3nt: TGTGCCAGCAGCTTAGCGTCCGGGAGCACAGATACGCAGTATTTT
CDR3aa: CASSLASGSTDTQYF

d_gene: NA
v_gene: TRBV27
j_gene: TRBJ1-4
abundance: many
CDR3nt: TGTGCCAGCAGTCCAATTCCAAGGTGGTTAACTAATGAAAAACTGTTTTTT
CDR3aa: CASSPIPRWLTNEKLFF

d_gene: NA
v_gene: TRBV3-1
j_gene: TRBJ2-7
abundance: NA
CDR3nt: TGTGCCAGCAGCCAAGCCCCCTACTACGAGCAGTACTTC
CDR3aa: CASSQAPYYEQYF

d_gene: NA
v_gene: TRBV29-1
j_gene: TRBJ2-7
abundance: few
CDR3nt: TGCAGCGTAGACGACACAGGCTACGAGCAGTACTTC
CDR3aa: CSVDDTGYEQYF

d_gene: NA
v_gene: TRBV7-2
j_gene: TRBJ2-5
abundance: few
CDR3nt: TGTGCCAGCAGCTTATTTCAGACCCAGTACTTC
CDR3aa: CASSLFQTQYF

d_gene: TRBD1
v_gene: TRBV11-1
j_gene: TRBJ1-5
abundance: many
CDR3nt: TGTGCCAGCAGCCCGGGACAGGGGAATCAGCCCCAGCATTTT
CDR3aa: CASSPGQGNQPQHF

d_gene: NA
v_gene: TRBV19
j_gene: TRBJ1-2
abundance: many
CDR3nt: TGTGCCAGTAGCCACATGGCGGGGGGCTGGAACTATGGCTACACCTTC
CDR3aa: CASSHMAGGWNYGYTF